The 27 T cell receptor beta chains reported below all come from one sample, sequenced in a study of CD8 T cells in Susac syndrome. Random hexamers served to reverse transcribe roughly 0.5 to 1 ug RNA. TCRdb processed the immunoSEQ multiplex PCR reads anew with MiXCR; each CDR3 protein has one entry. The repertoire has hundreds of thousands of distinct CDR3 sequences, 94% of them found once; the top ten carry under 0.2%. Sequenced sample: CD4+ T cells from PBMCs. Receptors were obtained from a human donor with Susac syndrome.

CDR3 nucleotides: TGTGCCAGCAGTTTAGCGGGGCCCCTCGGAGATACGCAGTATTTT. Residues: CASSLAGPLGDTQYF. The rearrangement uses TRBV28 and TRBJ2-3, with TRBD2 as a possible D gene (6 bases). Germline V gives CDR1 MDHEN, CDR2 SYDVKM. The CDR3 is 15 residues long. V was pared by 2 bases and J by 5 bases, with 14 bases between.

This chain joins TRBV19 and TRBJ1-5; no firm D call. From germline, CDR1 is LNHDA and CDR2 SQIVND (reference sequence). V was shortened by 4 bases and J by 7 bases, with 14 bases between the two germline ends. The CDR3 runs to 14 residues. In nucleotides, the CDR3 is TGTGCCAGTAGTAGCGGGCAGGCGGGACAGCCCCAGCATTTT. Amino acids: CASSSGQAGQPQHF.

The genes are TRBV24-1 and TRBJ2-2; 8 nucleotides align to TRBD1. CDR3 length: 18 amino acids. CDR1 and CDR2 (germline): KGHDR, SFDVKD. V lost 1 base, J lost 4 bases, and 10 bases stayed unmatched. CDR3 bases: TGTGCCACCAGTGATTTACCTTCCAGGGGGCGCTCCACCGGGGAGCTGTTTTTT. This codes for CATSDLPSRGRSTGELFF.

The CDR3: CASTTSLENTEAFF. The CDR3 coding sequence is TGTGCCAGCACTACTTCCCTTGAGAACACTGAAGCTTTCTTT. V is TRBV12-3 or TRBV12-4 and J is TRBJ1-1; no clear D. The germline V and J ends were trimmed by 7 bases and 1 base, with 13 bases remaining between them. The CDR3 spans 14 residues.

The gene calls are TRBV7-2 and TRBJ2-2, with D tentatively TRBD2 (6 bases). CDR3 length equals 15 residues. Trimming took 11 bases from V and 7 from J, leaving 23 bases between them. Germline V lookup: CDR1 SGHTA, CDR2 FQGNSA. CDR3 protein: CAGPPSEGKGGELFF. CDR3 sequence (DNA): TGTGCCGGTCCCCCTTCGGAGGGCAAGGGCGGGGAGCTGTTTTTT.

In its sample, this clonotype was seen once. The J gene is TRBJ2-7, the V gene TRBV20-1, with 8 bases matching TRBD2. The length of the CDR3 is 15 residues. In germline, CDR1 is DFQATT, CDR2 SNEGSKA (reference sequence). Trimming cost V 0 bases and J 1 base; bases outside gene matches: 5. The CDR3 loop reads CSARDAAGVSYEQYF. In DNA, the CDR3 is TGCAGTGCTAGAGATGCAGCGGGGGTTTCCTACGAGCAGTACTTC.

CDR3 amino acids: CASSLGPQETQYF. CDR3 DNA: TGTGCCAGCAGCCTGGGACCTCAGGAGACCCAGTACTTC. The chain recombines TRBV5-4 with TRBJ2-5; D might be TRBD1 or TRBD2, each matching 5 bases. V gave up 4 bases and J gave up 5 bases, with 12 bases separating them. The CDR3 sequence is 13 residues long. Germline CDR1 is SGHNT and CDR2 is YYREEE (reference sequence).

The chain joins TRBV29-1 to TRBJ2-3, with 11 positions matching TRBD2. This CDR3 contains 13 residues. Germline CDR1 is SQVTM and CDR2 is ANQGSEA. V lost 5 bases and J lost 5; bases outside the gene matches: 3. The CDR3 loop is CSVSGLAGDTQYF. For the CDR3, the DNA is TGCAGCGTTTCCGGACTAGCGGGAGATACGCAGTATTTT.

The chain is built from TRBV30 and TRBJ2-7; 8 bases line up with TRBD1. The CDR3 covers 12 residues. J was trimmed by 4 bases and V by 2 bases; bases with no gene match: 1. Germline V CDR1 and CDR2: GTSNPN, SVGIG (reference sequence). CDR3 amino acids: CAWSWTGYEQYF. The DNA of the CDR3 is TGTGCCTGGAGTTGGACAGGGTACGAGCAGTACTTC.

This chain uses TRBV20-1 with TRBJ1-5, with a possible D match to TRBD1 (5 bases). The V end lost 3 bases, the J end lost 6 bases, and 9 bases lay between the germline ends. Germline CDR1 is DFQATT and CDR2 is SNEGSKA (reference sequence). The CDR3 is 12 amino acids. CDR3 DNA sequence: TGCAGTGCTAGCCAGGGAGGTCAGCCCCAGCATTTT. Amino acid sequence: CSASQGGQPQHF.

The V and J genes are TRBV20-1 and TRBJ1-4, with TRBD1 matching over 9 bases. The CDR3 is 12 residues long. In germline, CDR1 is DFQATT, CDR2 SNEGSKA (reference sequence). The V gene end was trimmed by 8 bases and the J gene end by 6 bases; junction bases not matched to a gene: 4. DNA of the CDR3: TGCAGTTATCGGACAGGGGATGAAAAACTGTTTTTT. The encoded protein is CSYRTGDEKLFF.

This chain connects TRBV5-6 to TRBJ2-3; possibly TRBD1 or TRBD2 for D (5 bases each). CDR1 is SGHDT and CDR2 is YYEEEE in the germline V gene. The CDR3 loop spans 15 amino acids. Trimming took 4 bases from V and 1 from J, leaving 13 bases between them. The CDR3 DNA sequence: TGTGCCAGCAGCCCCCTCGGGGCCGGCACAGATACGCAGTATTTT. This gives the protein CASSPLGAGTDTQYF. The full variable domain, its missing parts supplied by reference TRBV5-6 and TRBJ2-3, is DAGVTQSPTHLIKTRGQQVTLRCSPKSGHDTVSWYQQALGQGPQFIFQYYEEEERQRGNFPDRFSGHQFPNYSSELNVNALLLGDSALYLCASSPLGAGTDTQYFGPGTRLTVL.

The V call is TRBV19, the J call TRBJ2-1, with 9 bases matching TRBD2. There are 14 residues in the CDR3. The germline CDR1 and CDR2 sequences are LNHDA and SQIVND (reference sequence). The V and J ends lost 7 bases and 7 bases, in that order; junction bases with no gene match: 8. DNA of the CDR3: TGTGCCAGTACTCTTGGGACTAGCATTAATGAGCAGTTCTTC. Translation gives CASTLGTSINEQFF.

This rearrangement joins TRBV4-3 to TRBJ1-2; TRBD1 agrees at 10 bases. V was clipped by 3 bases and J by 9 bases; unmatched bases: 7. Germline loops: CDR1 LGHNA, CDR2 YSLEER. The CDR3 is made up of 14 amino acids. CDR3 DNA sequence: TGCGCCAGCAGCCACCCGAGGGACAGGGGACGCTACACCTTC. Its translation: CASSHPRDRGRYTF.

The chain joins TRBV7-2 to TRBJ1-6; unclear D gene. From germline, CDR1 is SGHTA and CDR2 FQGNSA. V lost 1 base, J lost 11 bases, and 15 bases lay in between. This CDR3 is built from 15 residues. The CDR3 loop reads CASSLEAPVGTPLHF. DNA of the CDR3: TGTGCCAGCAGCTTAGAGGCTCCGGTGGGAACACCCCTCCACTTT. Combining the CDR3 with reference TRBV7-2 and TRBJ1-6 gives the whole variable domain GAGVSQSPSNKVTEKGKDVELRCDPISGHTALYWYRQSLGQGLEFLIYFQGNSAPDKSGLPSDRFSAERTGGSVSTLTIQRTQQEDSAVYLCASSLEAPVGTPLHFGNGTRLTVT.

This chain connects TRBV4-1 to TRBJ2-7, with 10 bases aligning to TRBD1. V was clipped by 4 bases and J by 2 bases; unmatched bases: 5. CDR3 length equals 15 residues. Germline V lookup: CDR1 MGHRA, CDR2 YSYEKL. CDR3 amino acids: CASSPGQGGAYEQYF. In DNA form, the CDR3 reads TGCGCCAGCAGCCCTGGACAGGGGGGGGCCTACGAGCAGTACTTC.

V is TRBV20-1 and J is TRBJ2-3, with D tentatively TRBD2 (6 bases). Germline V gene data show CDR1 as DFQATT and CDR2 as SNEGSKA (reference sequence). This CDR3 is 15 amino acids long. The germline V and J ends were trimmed by 5 bases and 0 bases, with 15 bases remaining between them. The CDR3 nucleotides read TGCAGTGCTCCCTCCTTAGCGGCTAGCACAGATACGCAGTATTTT. Amino acids: CSAPSLAASTDTQYF.

The chain employs TRBV18 and TRBJ2-1, with D perhaps given as TRBD1 or TRBD2 (6 bases each). CDR1 and CDR2 (germline): KGHSH, LQKENI. The CDR3 spans 14 residues. V lost 3 bases and J lost 8, with 14 bases in between. The CDR3 reads CASSPATGGYEQFF. The CDR3 nucleotides are TGTGCCAGCTCACCCGCGACAGGAGGGTATGAGCAGTTCTTC.

V usage is TRBV12-3 or TRBV12-4 and J usage is TRBJ2-7, with 8 bases fitting TRBD1. V was clipped by 8 bases and J by 2 bases; unmatched bases: 8. This CDR3 comprises 14 residues. The CDR3: CASGQGTGTYEQYF. The CDR3 nucleotides read TGTGCCAGCGGCCAGGGGACAGGCACCTACGAGCAGTACTTC.

The sample holds one count of this clonotype. V and J are TRBV6-5 and TRBJ2-7; D is unresolved. CDR1 is MNHEY and CDR2 is SVGAGI in the germline V gene. The CDR3 contains 14 residues. Trimming removed 5 bases at V and 2 bases at J, with 13 bases between. The DNA for the CDR3 is TGTGCCAGCAGTCCCTTCCGGGTACCCTACGAGCAGTACTTC. Translating it yields CASSPFRVPYEQYF.

This chain joins TRBV24-1 and TRBJ1-2; D is perhaps TRBD1 (5 bases). Germline V gene data show CDR1 as KGHDR and CDR2 as SFDVKD. V was shortened by 3 bases and J by 4 bases, with 11 bases between the two germline ends. The CDR3 loop spans 14 amino acids. The CDR3 nucleotides read TGTGCCACCAGTGATGGGGCGAAGGGCTATGGCTACACCTTC. It yields the protein CATSDGAKGYGYTF.

The gene calls are TRBV5-5 and TRBJ1-1; no clear D gene. This CDR3 has 11 residues. V dropped 2 bases and J dropped 7 bases, with 6 bases sitting between them. The germline V gene encodes CDR1 SGHKS and CDR2 YYEKEE (reference sequence). CDR3 in amino acids: CASSFYFEAFF. Here the CDR3 DNA reads TGTGCCAGCAGCTTCTACTTTGAAGCTTTCTTT.

This chain links TRBV27 with TRBJ2-7, with 8 bases that match TRBD2. Germline V gives CDR1 MNHEY, CDR2 SMNVEV (reference sequence). This CDR3 is built from 14 residues. Trimming cost V 7 bases and J 5 bases; bases outside gene matches: 10. This CDR3 reads CASIKERGSNEQYF. The CDR3 coding sequence is TGTGCCAGCATCAAGGAGCGGGGGAGTAACGAGCAGTACTTC.

V and J are TRBV5-4 and TRBJ1-6; D unclear. The CDR3 is 16 residues long. Per the germline V gene, CDR1 is SGHNT and CDR2 is YYREEE (reference sequence). Trimming pared 0 bases from V and 0 bases from J, leaving 7 bases between. CDR3 loop: CASSLEESSYNSPLHF. The CDR3 DNA sequence: TGTGCCAGCAGCTTGGAGGAAAGCTCCTATAATTCACCCCTCCACTTT. Filled out from reference TRBV5-4 and TRBJ1-6, the complete variable domain reads ETGVTQSPTHLIKTRGQQVTLRCSSQSGHNTVSWYQQALGQGPQFIFQYYREEENGRGNFPPRFSGLQFPNYSSELNVNALELDDSALYLCASSLEESSYNSPLHFGNGTRLTVT.

The CDR3 is CSVGTSGVDNEQFF. The CDR3 nucleotides read TGCAGCGTCGGTACTAGCGGGGTTGACAATGAGCAGTTCTTC. The chain has TRBV29-1 and TRBJ2-1, with 10 bases identical to TRBD2. The CDR3 is made up of 14 amino acids. V lost 6 bases and J lost 5; bases outside the gene matches: 7. Per the germline V gene, CDR1 is SQVTM and CDR2 is ANQGSEA.

The rearrangement uses TRBV5-1 and TRBJ2-7, with a possible D match to TRBD1 (5 bases). The germline V gene has CDR1 SGHRS and CDR2 YFSETQ. The CDR3 has 14 amino acids. V was cut by 2 bases and J by 2 bases, with 11 bases left in between. The CDR3 DNA sequence: TGCGCCAGCAGCTTCGGCAGGGCTACCTACGAGCAGTACTTC. The encoded protein is CASSFGRATYEQYF.

The CDR3 DNA reads TGTGCCTGGGGTGGGTTAGGGCAAGAGACCCAGTACTTC. Amino acid sequence: CAWGGLGQETQYF. This sequence joins TRBV30 and TRBJ2-5, with unresolved D. V was shortened by 5 bases and J by 2 bases, with 12 bases between the two germline ends. Germline values: CDR1 GTSNPN, CDR2 SVGIG (reference sequence). The CDR3 contains 13 residues.